The 5 T cell receptor beta chains reported below all come from one sample, sequenced in a study of blood T cell repertoires in COVID-19. The assay was immunoSEQ multiplex PCR, and TCRdb's table has in-frame clones only and misses some. Of around 180,000 clones in the sample, 70% to 90% were seen once. Sequences were obtained from peripheral blood. The receptors shown here come from a man in his 70s with active or convalescent COVID-19.

This clone was seen only a few times. The CDR3 is CASSLEREFEKLFF. CDR3 in DNA: TGTGCCAGCAGCTTAGAGAGGGAATTTGAAAAACTGTTTTTT. This rearrangement joins TRBV7-9 to TRBJ1-4; the D is unclear. Trimming cost V 1 base and J 7 bases, with 10 bases left between them. Germline V gene data show CDR1 as SEHNR and CDR2 as FQNEAQ (reference sequence). The CDR3 spans 14 residues.

The genes are TRBV4-3 and TRBJ1-1; D remains ambiguous. Germline-derived CDR1 and CDR2 are LGHNA and YSLEER. V dropped 4 bases and J dropped 1 base, with 16 bases sitting between them. CDR3 size: 16 residues. CDR3 protein: CASSPLHDRRNTEAFF. The CDR3 DNA sequence: TGCGCCAGCAGCCCCCTTCACGATAGGAGGAACACTGAAGCTTTCTTT.

The V and J genes are TRBV27 and TRBJ2-3; 9 bases match TRBD1. Germline V gene data show CDR1 as MNHEY and CDR2 as SMNVEV (reference sequence). This CDR3 contains 17 residues. After removal of 4 bases from V and 6 bases from J, the junction contained 14 bases not matched to a gene. CDR3 sequence reads: CASSSAHYGTGFDTQYF. The CDR3 DNA sequence: TGTGCCAGCAGTTCCGCCCATTATGGGACAGGGTTCGATACGCAGTATTTT.

The rearrangement links TRBV13 to TRBJ1-1, with D possibly TRBD1 on 5 matching bases. The CDR3 extends over 15 amino acids. Germline CDR1 reads PRHDT; CDR2 reads FYEKMQ (reference sequence). Trimming took off 3 bases at V and 3 bases at J, with 14 bases between the two ends. The CDR3 coding sequence is TGTGCCAGCAGCTTCGCGGGACCGTCGGACACTGAAGCTTTCTTT. This gives the protein CASSFAGPSDTEAFF.

The chain has TRBV9 and TRBJ1-6; 7 bases are a match to TRBD1. CDR3 length equals 14 residues. Germline V CDR1 and CDR2: SGDLS, YYNGEE. J was trimmed by 6 bases and V by 3 bases; bases with no gene match: 3. This CDR3 is CASSAGQVNSPLHF. The CDR3 coding sequence is TGTGCCAGCAGCGCCGGACAGGTTAATTCACCCCTCCACTTT.